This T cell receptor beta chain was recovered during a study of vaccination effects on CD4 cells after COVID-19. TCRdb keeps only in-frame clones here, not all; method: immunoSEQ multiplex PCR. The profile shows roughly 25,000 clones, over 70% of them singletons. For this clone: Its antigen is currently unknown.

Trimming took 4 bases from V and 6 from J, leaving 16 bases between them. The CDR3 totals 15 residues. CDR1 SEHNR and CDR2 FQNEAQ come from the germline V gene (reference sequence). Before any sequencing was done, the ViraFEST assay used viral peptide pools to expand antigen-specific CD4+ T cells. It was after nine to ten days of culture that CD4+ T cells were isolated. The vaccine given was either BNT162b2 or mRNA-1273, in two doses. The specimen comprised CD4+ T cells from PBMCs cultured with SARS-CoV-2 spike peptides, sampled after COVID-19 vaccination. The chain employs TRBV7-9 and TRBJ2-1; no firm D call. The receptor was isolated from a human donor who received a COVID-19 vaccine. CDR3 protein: CASSSRRSAINEQFF. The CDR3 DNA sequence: TGTGCCAGCAGCTCGAGACGGTCCGCGATCAATGAGCAGTTCTTC. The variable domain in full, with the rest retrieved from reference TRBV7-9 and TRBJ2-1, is DTGVSQNPRHKITKRGQNVTFRCDPISEHNRLYWYRQTLGQGPEFLTYFQNEAQLEKSRLLSDRFSAERPKGSFSTLEIQRTEQGDSAMYLCASSSRRSAINEQFFGPGTRLTVL.